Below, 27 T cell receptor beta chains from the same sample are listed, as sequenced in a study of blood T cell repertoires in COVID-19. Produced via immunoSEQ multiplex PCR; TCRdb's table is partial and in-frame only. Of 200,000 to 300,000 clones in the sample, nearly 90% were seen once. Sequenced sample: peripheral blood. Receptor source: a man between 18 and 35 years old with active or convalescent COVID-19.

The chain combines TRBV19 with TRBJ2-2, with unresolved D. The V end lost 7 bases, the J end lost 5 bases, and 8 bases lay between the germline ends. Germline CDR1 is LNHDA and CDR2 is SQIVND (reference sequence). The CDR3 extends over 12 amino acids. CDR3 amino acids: CASKEATGELFF. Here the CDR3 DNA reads TGTGCCAGTAAAGAGGCGACCGGGGAGCTGTTTTTT. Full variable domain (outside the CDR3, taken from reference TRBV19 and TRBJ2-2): DGGITQSPKYLFRKEGQNVTLSCEQNLNHDAMYWYRQDPGQGLRLIYYSQIVNDFQKGDIAEGYSVSREKKESFPLTVTSAQKNPTAFYLCASKEATGELFFGEGSRLTVL.

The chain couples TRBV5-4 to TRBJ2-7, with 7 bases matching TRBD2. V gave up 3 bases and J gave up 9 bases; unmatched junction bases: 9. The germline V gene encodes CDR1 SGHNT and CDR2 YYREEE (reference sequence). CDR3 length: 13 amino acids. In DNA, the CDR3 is TGTGCCAGCAGCTCTGGTCGCTCGGGGGGGCAGTACTTC. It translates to CASSSGRSGGQYF.

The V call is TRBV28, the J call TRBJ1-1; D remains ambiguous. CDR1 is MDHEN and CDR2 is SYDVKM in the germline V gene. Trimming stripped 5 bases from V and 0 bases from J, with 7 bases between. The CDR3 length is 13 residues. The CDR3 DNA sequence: TGTGCCAGCAGTACAGCATTGAACACTGAAGCTTTCTTT. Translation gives CASSTALNTEAFF.

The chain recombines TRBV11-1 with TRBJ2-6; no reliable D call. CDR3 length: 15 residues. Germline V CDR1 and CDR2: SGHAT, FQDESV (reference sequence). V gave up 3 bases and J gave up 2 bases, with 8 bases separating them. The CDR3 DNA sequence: TGTGCCAGCAGCTTCCGCGTCACTGGGGCCAACGTCCTGACTTTC. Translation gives CASSFRVTGANVLTF.

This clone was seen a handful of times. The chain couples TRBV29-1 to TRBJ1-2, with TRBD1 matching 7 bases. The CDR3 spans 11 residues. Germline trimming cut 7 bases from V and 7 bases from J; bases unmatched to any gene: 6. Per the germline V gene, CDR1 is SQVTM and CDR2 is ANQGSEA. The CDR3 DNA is TGCAGCGCAAAAGGGGGCGTTGGCTACACCTTC. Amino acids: CSAKGGVGYTF. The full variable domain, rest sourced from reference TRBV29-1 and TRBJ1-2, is SAVISQKPSRDICQRGTSLTIQCQVDSQVTMMFWYRQQPGQSLTLIATANQGSEATYESGFVIDKFPISRPNLTFSTLTVSNMSPEDSSIYLCSAKGGVGYTFGSGTRLTVV.

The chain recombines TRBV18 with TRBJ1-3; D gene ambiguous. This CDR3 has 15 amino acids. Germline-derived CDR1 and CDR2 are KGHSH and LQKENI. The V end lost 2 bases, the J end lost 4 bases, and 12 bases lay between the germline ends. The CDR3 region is CASSPSQSGGNTIYF. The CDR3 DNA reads TGTGCCAGCTCACCAAGTCAGTCAGGCGGAAACACCATATATTTT.

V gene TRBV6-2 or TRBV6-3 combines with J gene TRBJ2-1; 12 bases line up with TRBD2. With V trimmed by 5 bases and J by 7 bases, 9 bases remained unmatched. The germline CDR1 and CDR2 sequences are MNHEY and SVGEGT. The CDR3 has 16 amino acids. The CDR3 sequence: CASSPPPSGGANEQFF. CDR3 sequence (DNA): TGTGCCAGCAGTCCACCCCCTAGCGGGGGGGCTAATGAGCAGTTCTTC.

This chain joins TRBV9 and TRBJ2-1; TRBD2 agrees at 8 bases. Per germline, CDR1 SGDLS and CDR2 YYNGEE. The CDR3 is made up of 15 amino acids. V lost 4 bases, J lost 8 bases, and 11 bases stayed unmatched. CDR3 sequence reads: CASSPRTSRGHEQFF. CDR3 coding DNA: TGTGCCAGCAGCCCTCGGACTAGCCGCGGGCATGAGCAGTTCTTC.

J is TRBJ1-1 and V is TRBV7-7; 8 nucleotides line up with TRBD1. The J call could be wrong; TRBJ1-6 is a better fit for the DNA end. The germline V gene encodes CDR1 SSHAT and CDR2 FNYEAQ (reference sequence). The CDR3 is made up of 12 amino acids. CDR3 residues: CASSPITGGLHF. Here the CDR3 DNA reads TGTGCCAGCAGCCCAATCACAGGGGGCCTCCACTTT.

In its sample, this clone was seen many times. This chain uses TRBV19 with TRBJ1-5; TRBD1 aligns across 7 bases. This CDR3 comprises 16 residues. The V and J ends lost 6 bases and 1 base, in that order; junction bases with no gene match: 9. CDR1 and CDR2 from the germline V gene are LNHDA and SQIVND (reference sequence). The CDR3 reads CASRPGQKKSNQPQHF. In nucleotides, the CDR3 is TGTGCCAGTAGACCGGGACAGAAGAAAAGCAATCAGCCCCAGCATTTT.

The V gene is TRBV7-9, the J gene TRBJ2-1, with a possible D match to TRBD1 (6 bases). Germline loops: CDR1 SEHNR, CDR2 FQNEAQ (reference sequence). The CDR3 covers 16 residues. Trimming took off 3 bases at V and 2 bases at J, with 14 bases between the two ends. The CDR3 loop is CASSFPIRQAYNEQFF. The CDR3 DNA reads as TGTGCCAGCAGCTTCCCCATTAGACAGGCCTACAATGAGCAGTTCTTC.

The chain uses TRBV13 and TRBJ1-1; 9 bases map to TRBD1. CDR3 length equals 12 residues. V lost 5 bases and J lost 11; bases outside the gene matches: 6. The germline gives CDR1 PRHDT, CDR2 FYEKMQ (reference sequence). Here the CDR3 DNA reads TGTGCCAGCAGCAACGGACAGGGGATGGCTTTCTTT. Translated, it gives CASSNGQGMAFF.

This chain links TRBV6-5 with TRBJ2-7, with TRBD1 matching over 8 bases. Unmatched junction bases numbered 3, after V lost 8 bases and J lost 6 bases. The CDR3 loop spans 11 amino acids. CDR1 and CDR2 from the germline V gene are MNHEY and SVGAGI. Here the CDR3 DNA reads TGTGCCAGCCGGACAGGGAGCGAGCAGTACTTC. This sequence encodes CASRTGSEQYF.

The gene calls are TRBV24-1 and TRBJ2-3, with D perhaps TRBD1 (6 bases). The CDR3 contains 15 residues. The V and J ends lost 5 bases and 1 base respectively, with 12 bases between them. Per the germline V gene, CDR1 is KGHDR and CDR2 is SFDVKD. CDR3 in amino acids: CATSGGGYGTDTQYF. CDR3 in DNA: TGTGCCACCAGTGGAGGGGGATACGGCACAGATACGCAGTATTTT.

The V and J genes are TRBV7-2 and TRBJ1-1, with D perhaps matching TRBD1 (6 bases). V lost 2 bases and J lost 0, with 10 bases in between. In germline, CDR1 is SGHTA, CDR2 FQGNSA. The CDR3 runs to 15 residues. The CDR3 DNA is TGTGCCAGCAGCTTACCAGGGGCCCTGAACACTGAAGCTTTCTTT. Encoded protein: CASSLPGALNTEAFF.

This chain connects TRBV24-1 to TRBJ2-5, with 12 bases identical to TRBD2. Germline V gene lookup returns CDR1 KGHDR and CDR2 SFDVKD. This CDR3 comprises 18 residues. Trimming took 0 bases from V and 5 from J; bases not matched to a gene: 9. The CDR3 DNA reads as TGTGCCACCAGTGATTTGGGGCTAGCGGGAGGGCCCGTGGAGACCCAGTACTTC. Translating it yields CATSDLGLAGGPVETQYF.

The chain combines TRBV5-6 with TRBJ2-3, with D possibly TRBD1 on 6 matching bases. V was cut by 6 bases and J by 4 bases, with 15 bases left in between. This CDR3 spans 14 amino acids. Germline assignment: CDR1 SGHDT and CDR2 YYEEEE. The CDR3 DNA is TGTGCCAGCACCAAAGGGGGTCTTCCAGATACGCAGTATTTT. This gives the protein CASTKGGLPDTQYF.

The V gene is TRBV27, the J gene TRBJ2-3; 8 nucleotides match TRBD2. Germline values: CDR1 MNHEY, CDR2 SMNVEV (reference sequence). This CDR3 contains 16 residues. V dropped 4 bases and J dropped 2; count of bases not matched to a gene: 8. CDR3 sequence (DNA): TGTGCCAGCAGTTCCGCAGCGGGAGAGTTCACAGATACGCAGTATTTT. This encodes CASSSAAGEFTDTQYF.

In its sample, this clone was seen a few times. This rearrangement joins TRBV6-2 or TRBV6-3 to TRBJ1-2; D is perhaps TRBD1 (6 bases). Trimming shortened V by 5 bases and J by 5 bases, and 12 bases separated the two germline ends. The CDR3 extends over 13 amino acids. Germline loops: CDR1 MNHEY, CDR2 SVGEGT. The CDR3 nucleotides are TGTGCCAGCAGTGACGACAGGATTTATGGCTACACCTTC. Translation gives CASSDDRIYGYTF.

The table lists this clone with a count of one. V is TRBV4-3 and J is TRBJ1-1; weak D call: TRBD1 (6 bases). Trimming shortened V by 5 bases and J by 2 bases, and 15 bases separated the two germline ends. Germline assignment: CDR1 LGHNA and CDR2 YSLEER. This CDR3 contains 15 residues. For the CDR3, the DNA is TGCGCCAGCAGCAAACGGACAGTACCAAACACTGAAGCTTTCTTT. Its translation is CASSKRTVPNTEAFF.

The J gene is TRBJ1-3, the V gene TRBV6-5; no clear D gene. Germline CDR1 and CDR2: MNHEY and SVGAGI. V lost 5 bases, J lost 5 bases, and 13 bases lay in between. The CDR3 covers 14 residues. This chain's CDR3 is CASSPRGMRNTIYF. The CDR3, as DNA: TGTGCCAGCAGTCCCCGGGGAATGAGAAACACCATATATTTT.

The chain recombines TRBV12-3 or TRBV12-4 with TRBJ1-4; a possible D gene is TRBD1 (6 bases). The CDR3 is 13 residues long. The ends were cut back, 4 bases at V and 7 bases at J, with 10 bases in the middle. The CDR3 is CASSYREGEKLFF. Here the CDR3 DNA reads TGTGCCAGCAGTTACAGGGAGGGTGAAAAACTGTTTTTT.

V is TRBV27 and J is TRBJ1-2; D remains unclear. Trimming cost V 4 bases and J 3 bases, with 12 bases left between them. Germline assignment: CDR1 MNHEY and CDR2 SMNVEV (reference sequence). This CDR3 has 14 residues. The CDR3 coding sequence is TGTGCCAGCAGTTCCTTAGGTCGGGACTATGGCTACACCTTC. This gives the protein CASSSLGRDYGYTF.

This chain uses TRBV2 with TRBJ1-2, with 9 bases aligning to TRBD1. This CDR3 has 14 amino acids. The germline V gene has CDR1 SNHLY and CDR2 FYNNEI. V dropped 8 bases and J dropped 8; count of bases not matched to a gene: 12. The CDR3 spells CASYTRTGGPGYTF. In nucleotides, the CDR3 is TGTGCCAGCTATACTAGAACAGGGGGCCCCGGCTACACCTTC. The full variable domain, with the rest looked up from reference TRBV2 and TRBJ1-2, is EPEVTQTPSHQVTQMGQEVILRCVPISNHLYFYWYRQILGQKVEFLVSFYNNEISEKSEIFDDQFSVERPDGSNFTLKIRSTKLEDSAMYFCASYTRTGGPGYTFGSGTRLTVV.

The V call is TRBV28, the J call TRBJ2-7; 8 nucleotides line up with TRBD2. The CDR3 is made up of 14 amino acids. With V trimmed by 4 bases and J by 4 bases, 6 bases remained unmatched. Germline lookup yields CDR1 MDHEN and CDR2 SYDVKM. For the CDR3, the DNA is TGTGCCAGCAGTTCGGGGGGGAAGGTATACGAGCAGTACTTC. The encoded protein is CASSSGGKVYEQYF.

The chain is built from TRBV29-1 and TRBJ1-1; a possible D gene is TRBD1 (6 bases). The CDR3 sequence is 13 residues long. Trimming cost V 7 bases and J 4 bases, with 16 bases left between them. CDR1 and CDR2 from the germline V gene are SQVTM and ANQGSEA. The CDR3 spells CSASTQGITEAFF. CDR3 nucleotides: TGCAGCGCCTCAACCCAGGGGATCACTGAAGCTTTCTTT.

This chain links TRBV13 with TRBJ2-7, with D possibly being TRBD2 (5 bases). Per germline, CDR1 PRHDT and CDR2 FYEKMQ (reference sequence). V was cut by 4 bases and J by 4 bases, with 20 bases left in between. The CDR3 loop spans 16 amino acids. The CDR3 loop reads CASSSSPSAGPYEQYF. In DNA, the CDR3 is TGTGCCAGCAGCTCTAGCCCCTCGGCAGGCCCGTACGAGCAGTACTTC. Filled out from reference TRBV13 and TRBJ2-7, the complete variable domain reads AAGVIQSPRHLIKEKRETATLKCYPIPRHDTVYWYQQGPGQDPQFLISFYEKMQSDKGSIPDRFSAQQFSDYHSELNMSSLELGDSALYFCASSSSPSAGPYEQYFGPGTRLTVT.